A selection of T cell receptor beta chains follows, all from one sample in a study of cytomegalovirus exposure and HLA in healthy donors. TCRdb keeps only in-frame clones here, not all; method: immunoSEQ multiplex PCR. The sample has about 100,000 clones, roughly three quarters seen once. Sequencing used PBMCs. The receptors here all came from a woman in her sixties in good health and CMV-seropositive. Each CDR3 is given with its conserved first and last residue. Fields, in order: D gene, V gene, J gene, clone size, CDR3 DNA, CDR3 protein. The D gene is left open where the match is weak. Not all rows give a size; the values are once, few, many and, for expanded clones, a class.

>NA|TRBV7-9|TRBJ2-7|NA
TGTGCCAGCAGCCCTCTCCCTGGGGGCGGAAGCTCCTACGAGCAGTACTTC
CASSPLPGGGSSYEQYF
>NA|TRBV9|TRBJ1-4|NA
TGTGCCAGCAGCGGGGGAGGAAGCCTGTTTTTT
CASSGGGSLFF
>NA|TRBV18|TRBJ2-3|NA
TGTGCCAGCTCTCTACGAGCGGGAGATACGCAGTATTTT
CASSLRAGDTQYF
>NA|TRBV11-2|TRBJ2-3|NA
TGTGCCAGCAGCCTCATGGGCCTGGGCACAGATACGCAGTATTTT
CASSLMGLGTDTQYF
>TRBD2|TRBV13|TRBJ2-7|NA
TGTGCCAGCAGCTTTCGTAGCGGGAGAAATTTGGACGAGCAGTACTTC
CASSFRSGRNLDEQYF
>NA|TRBV27|TRBJ2-3|NA
TGTGCCAGCAGTTCCGTGGGTACAGCAGATACGCAGTATTTT
CASSSVGTADTQYF
>NA|TRBV7-9|TRBJ1-5|NA
TGTGCCAGCAGCTTAGCGAAGGGGTTGGGGAGCAATCAGCCCCAGCATTTT
CASSLAKGLGSNQPQHF
>NA|TRBV19|TRBJ2-6|NA
TGTGCCAGTAGCTATCGGGCCCGGGAATCTGGGGCCAACGTCCTGACTTTC
CASSYRARESGANVLTF
>NA|TRBV5-4|TRBJ2-3|NA
TGTGCCAGCAGCTTGGGCGGTCCCACCGGGATGGATACGCAGTATTTT
CASSLGGPTGMDTQYF
>NA|TRBV2|TRBJ2-7|once
TGTGCCAGCAGACGCGGATCAGGGCAGTGGGGCGAGCAGTACTTC
CASRRGSGQWGEQYF
>TRBD1|TRBV2|TRBJ1-5|NA
TGTGCCAGCTCGAGGGTGGGACAGAGCTTCAATCAGCCCCAGCATTTT
CASSRVGQSFNQPQHF
>TRBD1|TRBV29-1|TRBJ1-4|NA
TGCAGCATAAGGCCGGGGACAGGGACTGAAAAACTGTTTTTT
CSIRPGTGTEKLFF
>TRBD2|TRBV28|TRBJ2-7|NA
TGTGCCAGCAGTCAGACTAGCGTAACCTACGAGCAGTACTTC
CASSQTSVTYEQYF
>TRBD1|TRBV5-6|TRBJ1-1|NA
TGTGCCAGCAGATGGGACAGGGGAACTGAAGCTTTCTTT
CASRWDRGTEAFF
>NA|TRBV29-1|TRBJ2-1|NA
TGCAGCGTTGGACGGGCTACCAGGCATCAACGGGGCAATGAGCAGTTCTTC
CSVGRATRHQRGNEQFF
>NA|TRBV11-3|TRBJ2-2|once
TGTGCCAGCAGCCCCCCGGCGTGGGCGCAAAACACCGGGGAGCTGTTTTTT
CASSPPAWAQNTGELFF
>TRBD2|TRBV18|TRBJ2-7|NA
TGTGCCAGCTCACCATCCCTAGCGGGAGCGGGCGAGCAGTACTTC
CASSPSLAGAGEQYF
>TRBD1|TRBV19|TRBJ2-7|NA
TGTGCCAGTAGTCAACTTCCTACCGGGACAGGGATACCCTACGAGCAGTACTTC
CASSQLPTGTGIPYEQYF
>TRBD2|TRBV7-3|TRBJ2-7|NA
TGTGCCAGCAGCTTAGGTGGCGGGAGGGTTAACGAGCAGTACTTC
CASSLGGGRVNEQYF
>TRBD2|TRBV6-1|TRBJ2-1|NA
TGTGCCAGCATGGGCGGCGGGAGGGACTACAATGAGCAGTTCTTC
CASMGGGRDYNEQFF
>NA|TRBV7-9|TRBJ2-3|NA
TGTGCCAGCAGCTTATGGGGAGAGGATACGCAGTATTTT
CASSLWGEDTQYF
>TRBD1|TRBV6-1|TRBJ2-5|NA
TGTGCCAGCACTTTGGGACAGGGGAGGGAGACCCAGTACTTC
CASTLGQGRETQYF
>NA|TRBV13|TRBJ1-5|NA
TGTGCCAGCAGCTTAGGGCAGCGAGCGATGCCCCAGCATTTT
CASSLGQRAMPQHF
>NA|TRBV6-5|TRBJ2-7|once
TGTGCCAGCAGTTACTCGTTAGGGGGATACGAGCAGTACTTC
CASSYSLGGYEQYF
>NA|TRBV9|TRBJ2-2|NA
TGTGCCAGCAGCGTAGGCCCCGAGTACGGGGAGCTGTTTTTT
CASSVGPEYGELFF
>TRBD2|TRBV12-5|TRBJ2-1|NA
TGTGCTAGTGGACACGAGTGGGGACTAGCGGAAGAAGGCGAGCAGTTCTTC
CASGHEWGLAEEGEQFF
>TRBD1|TRBV5-6|TRBJ2-1|NA
TGTGCCAGCAGCCCCCCCGGGACAGCCTACAATGAGCAGTTCTTC
CASSPPGTAYNEQFF
>TRBD1|TRBV5-6|TRBJ1-3|few
TGTGCCAGCAGCCTCACAGGGGGCTGGGAGGACACCATATATTTT
CASSLTGGWEDTIYF
>TRBD1|TRBV25-1|TRBJ1-2|NA
TGTGCCAGCAGTGAGGACAGGGTAGACTATGGCTACACCTTC
CASSEDRVDYGYTF
>NA|TRBV19|TRBJ2-1|NA
TGTGCCAGTAGTTACTCGAGCTCCTACAATGAGCAGTTCTTC
CASSYSSSYNEQFF
>NA|TRBV19|TRBJ1-4|few
TGTGCCAGTGCCCCGGAGGGGCGGTTGCTGGAAAAACTGTTTTTT
CASAPEGRLLEKLFF
>TRBD1|TRBV4-1|TRBJ1-2|NA
TGCGCCAGCAGCCAAACCGGGACAGGCTATGGCTACACCTTC
CASSQTGTGYGYTF
>NA|TRBV6-1|TRBJ2-7|few
TGTGCCAGCAGTGTGACATCTACCTACGAGCAGTACTTC
CASSVTSTYEQYF
>TRBD2|TRBV5-5|TRBJ2-1|once
TGTGCCAGCACCTCCCAAGGGGCGGGAGGCCATGAGCAGTTCTTC
CASTSQGAGGHEQFF
>TRBD1|TRBV5-4|TRBJ2-7|NA
TGTGCCAGCAGCCCGAGGACAGGGGACTACGAGCAGTACTTC
CASSPRTGDYEQYF
>TRBD1|TRBV18|TRBJ1-3|NA
TGTGCCAGCTCCCCGGGACAGGGGGCCATAGCGGGAAACACCATATATTTT
CASSPGQGAIAGNTIYF
>TRBD1|TRBV23-1|TRBJ1-4|NA
TGCGCCAGAACCCCCAGGGGGGTTCCGGCTAATGAAAAACTGTTTTTT
CARTPRGVPANEKLFF
>NA|TRBV5-1|TRBJ2-7|few
TGCGCCAGCAGTCAGAGACTAGTCGAGAGCTACGAGCAGTACTTC
CASSQRLVESYEQYF
>TRBD2|TRBV27|TRBJ2-3|NA
TGTGCCAGCCTGGCTAGCGGGAGAACAGATACGCAGTATTTT
CASLASGRTDTQYF
>NA|TRBV10-3|TRBJ2-7|NA
TGTGCCATCAGTGCTGGACAGACAACCTACGAGCAGTACTTC
CAISAGQTTYEQYF